This T cell receptor beta chain was sequenced for a study of blood T cell repertoires in COVID-19. This clone occurred once. V shed 5 bases and J 1 base; nucleotides not matched to a gene: 2. There are 14 residues in the CDR3. Germline V gives CDR1 SNHLY, CDR2 FYNNEI. Only in-frame clones appear in the TCRdb table, and some are missing; sequencing was by immunoSEQ multiplex PCR. The profile shows approximately 350,000 clones, roughly 80% of them singletons. The receptor was isolated from a woman aged 45-65 years who had recovered from COVID-19. This chain links TRBV2 with TRBJ2-7; TRBD2 matches 10 bases. Sample: PBMCs or T cells enriched from blood (not recorded which). CDR3: CASSSGRGSYEQYF. As DNA, the CDR3 is TGTGCCAGCAGTAGCGGGAGGGGGTCCTACGAGCAGTACTTC.